Below are 9 T cell receptor beta chains sequenced from a single sample in a study of cytomegalovirus exposure and HLA in healthy donors. Researchers ran the PCR with 60 Vbeta and 13 Jbeta primers. TCRdb keeps only in-frame clones here, not all; method: immunoSEQ multiplex PCR. The repertoire consists of 85,000 to 130,000 clones, with more than 75% occurring once and the leading ten covering 6.1%. Sequenced material: PBMCs. Receptors were obtained from a woman aged 50 to 60 in good health and CMV-seropositive.

The J gene is TRBJ2-3, the V gene TRBV5-1; a possible D gene is TRBD2 (7 bases). V was trimmed by 0 bases and J by 1 base, leaving 9 bases between them. Germline CDR1 is SGHRS and CDR2 is YFSETQ. CDR3 length: 15 amino acids. CDR3: CASSLAGGGTDTQYF. CDR3 sequence (DNA): TGCGCCAGCAGCTTGGCGGGGGGCGGCACAGATACGCAGTATTTT.

This clone was seen a handful of times. The chain employs TRBV19 and TRBJ1-1; 9 bases are shared with TRBD1. V lost 4 bases to trimming and J lost 4 bases; unmatched junction nucleotides: 7. CDR1 and CDR2 (germline): LNHDA, SQIVND (reference sequence). The CDR3 runs to 15 residues. The DNA of the CDR3 is TGTGCCAGTAGTACGAAAACAGGGGGCACCACTGAAGCTTTCTTT. Translated, it gives CASSTKTGGTTEAFF.

The chain carries TRBV6-5 and TRBJ2-2; D call uncertain. Germline loops: CDR1 MNHEY, CDR2 SVGAGI. The CDR3 contains 13 residues. V was shortened by 6 bases and J by 5 bases, with 10 bases between the two germline ends. CDR3 in amino acids: CASSPLATGELFF. DNA for the CDR3: TGTGCCAGCAGCCCCCTGGCTACCGGGGAGCTGTTTTTT.

This chain uses TRBV5-8 with TRBJ1-5; weak D call: TRBD1 (5 bases). CDR3 length: 15 residues. Germline assignment: CDR1 SGHTS and CDR2 YDEGEE. V shed 2 bases and J shed 1 base, with 10 bases lying between them. CDR3 nucleotides: TGTGCCAGCAGCTTTGACAGCTCGAGCAATCAGCCCCAGCATTTT. It encodes CASSFDSSSNQPQHF.

The CDR3 protein is CASSRPGQTTDTQYF. CDR3 in DNA: TGTGCCAGCAGTCGACCGGGACAGACCACAGATACGCAGTATTTT. The chain is built from TRBV6-5 and TRBJ2-3; 7 bases align to TRBD1. This CDR3 contains 15 residues. After removal of 5 bases from V and 2 bases from J, the junction contained 7 bases not matched to a gene. The germline gives CDR1 MNHEY, CDR2 SVGAGI.

The chain couples TRBV6-1 to TRBJ1-2, with a tentative D call TRBD1 (6 bases). Germline CDR1 and CDR2: MNHNS and SASEGT. Trimming stripped 4 bases from V and 5 bases from J, with 17 bases between. The CDR3 has 15 amino acids. CDR3 in DNA: TGTGCCAGCAGTGCCGGGACACCGGAGCTATATGGCTACACCTTC. Translating it yields CASSAGTPELYGYTF.

V gene TRBV6-5 combines with J gene TRBJ2-7; 7 bases match TRBD1. This CDR3 spans 15 amino acids. Germline loops: CDR1 MNHEY, CDR2 SVGAGI. The V gene end was trimmed by 6 bases and the J gene end by 0 bases; junction bases not matched to a gene: 8. The CDR3 region has the DNA TGTGCCAGCAGCGAAACAGGGGTTGCCTCCTACGAGCAGTACTTC. It codes for CASSETGVASYEQYF.

About this clone: A read error likely explains this, since a far larger clone differs by one base. The rearrangement uses TRBV7-9 and TRBJ2-1; 11 bases fit TRBD2. CDR1 SEHNR and CDR2 FQNEAQ come from the germline V gene (reference sequence). This CDR3 spans 18 amino acids. The CDR3: CSSSLLSTSGGHLNEQFF. CDR3 nucleotide sequence: TGTTCCAGCAGCCTCCTAAGTACTAGCGGGGGCCACCTTAATGAGCAGTTCTTC.

DNA for the CDR3: TGTGCCAGTAGTATAGGTCAGGGGAACTATGGCTACACCTTC. Its translation is CASSIGQGNYGYTF. The chain recombines TRBV19 with TRBJ1-2; D perhaps matches TRBD1 (6 bases). The CDR3 extends over 14 amino acids. Germline V gene sequence: CDR1 LNHDA, CDR2 SQIVND (reference sequence). V was clipped by 1 base and J by 2 bases, with 8 bases between them.